These 25 T cell receptor beta chains were sequenced from one sample in a study of T cell repertoires in cytomegalovirus infection. TCRdb fed the reads into MiXCR, producing one record per CDR3 protein. The table includes roughly 100,000 distinct CDR3 sequences, 15% to 20% detected once. Material: PBMCs. These receptor sequences come from a human donor in good health (CMV status not recorded). Some clones in this sample may be carry-over from other donors' samples.

This clonotype was observed many times. The rearrangement uses TRBV7-9 and TRBJ1-1, with D possibly being TRBD1 (5 bases). The CDR3 is made up of 16 amino acids. V was clipped by 1 base and J by 4 bases, with 16 bases between them. The germline V gene has CDR1 SEHNR and CDR2 FQNEAQ (reference sequence). CDR3 region: CASSLETGWGGTEAFF. The CDR3 DNA follows: TGTGCCAGCAGCTTAGAGACGGGGTGGGGGGGCACTGAAGCTTTCTTT.

The gene calls are TRBV20-1 and TRBJ1-5, with TRBD1 matching over 7 bases. Losses at the gene ends were 8 bases for V and 5 bases for J; bases not matched to a gene: 6. The CDR3 is 12 residues long. Germline CDR1 DFQATT, CDR2 SNEGSKA (reference sequence). CDR3 DNA: TGCAGTTCTTCTACAGGGGATCAGCCCCAGCATTTT. Its translation is CSSSTGDQPQHF.

The rearrangement joins TRBV11-2 to TRBJ2-6; TRBD1 agrees at 10 bases. The junction had 7 bases not matched to a gene; V was cut back by 8 bases and J by 0 bases. The CDR3 covers 17 residues. CDR1 SGHAT and CDR2 FQNNGV come from the germline V gene. CDR3 DNA sequence: TGTGCCAGCGGACGGGGACAGGGGCTCTCTGGGGCCAACGTCCTGACTTTC. Residues: CASGRGQGLSGANVLTF.

This clonotype turned up a few times. The chain links TRBV12-3 or TRBV12-4 to TRBJ2-7; D is unclear. The CDR3 runs 13 residues. V lost 6 bases and J lost 3, with 12 bases in between. The DNA of the CDR3 is TGTGCCAGCAGCCTTACCGCCGACTACGAGCAGTACTTC. Translated, it gives CASSLTADYEQYF.

This clonotype was detected ten times or more. The V and J genes are TRBV18 and TRBJ1-1; D remains unclear. CDR1 and CDR2 (germline): KGHSH, LQKENI. The germline V and J ends were trimmed by 5 bases and 0 bases, with 16 bases remaining between them. There are 16 residues in the CDR3. CDR3 residues: CASSKASGVMNTEAFF. The CDR3 nucleotides read TGTGCCAGCTCAAAGGCGTCAGGAGTTATGAACACTGAAGCTTTCTTT.

As to this clonotype: This clone may be a read error of a much larger clone one base away. The chain joins TRBV28 to TRBJ2-1; TRBD1 aligns across 7 bases. The trim removed 4 bases at V and 0 bases at J, leaving 3 bases unmatched. CDR1 is MDHEN and CDR2 is SYDVKM in the germline V gene. The CDR3 sequence is 15 residues long. The CDR3 DNA reads as TGTGCCAGCAGTTCCAGGGACAGCTCCTACAATGAGCAGTTCTTC. The encoded protein is CASSSRDSSYNEQFF.

The V call is TRBV6-5, the J call TRBJ1-1, with TRBD1 identical over 9 bases. Germline assignment: CDR1 MNHEY and CDR2 SVGAGI. The CDR3 consists of 14 residues. The CDR3 reads CDSPTGTGITEAFF. CDR3 coding DNA: TGTGACTCCCCGACCGGGACAGGGATTACTGAAGCTTTCTTT.

Ten or more counts support this clonotype. The J gene is TRBJ1-1, the V gene TRBV7-3; tentative D call: TRBD1 (5 bases). V lost 0 bases to trimming and J lost 4 bases, with 9 bases between them. The germline V gene encodes CDR1 SGHTA and CDR2 FQGTGA. The CDR3 runs 14 residues. DNA of the CDR3: TGTGCCAGCAGCTTAACGCGGGGGGTCACTGAAGCTTTCTTT. Its translation: CASSLTRGVTEAFF.

In this sample, this clonotype turned up many times. This rearrangement joins TRBV18 to TRBJ2-3; TRBD2 matches 9 bases. Germline CDR1 reads KGHSH; CDR2 reads LQKENI. This CDR3 contains 16 residues. Trimming took 3 bases from V and 0 from J; bases not matched to a gene: 4. For the CDR3, the DNA is TGTGCCAGCTCACCGAGAAGCGGGGGGAGCACAGATACGCAGTATTTT. Translated: CASSPRSGGSTDTQYF.

This sequence joins TRBV7-9 and TRBJ1-2, with 10 bases identical to TRBD1. The CDR3 runs to 13 residues. Germline loops: CDR1 SEHNR, CDR2 FQNEAQ (reference sequence). V shed 5 bases, J shed 7 bases, and the junction held 4 bases outside the gene matches. The CDR3 region has the DNA TGTGCCAGCAGCGACCGGGACAGGGGTGGCTACACCTTC. Protein: CASSDRDRGGYTF.

The chain couples TRBV6-4 to TRBJ1-1; TRBD1 might be the D (6 bases). V was pared by 6 bases and J by 5 bases, with 19 bases between. The CDR3 has 15 residues. CDR1 is MRHNA and CDR2 is SNTAGT in the germline V gene. The CDR3 sequence is CASRALAGAGTEAFF. CDR3 sequence (DNA): TGTGCCAGCAGGGCACTAGCGGGGGCAGGGACTGAAGCTTTCTTT.

This clonotype was counted many times. This chain links TRBV7-2 with TRBJ2-7, with TRBD1 identical over 9 bases. This CDR3 is 14 amino acids long. V gave up 3 bases and J gave up 5 bases; unmatched junction bases: 5. Germline V gene data show CDR1 as SGHTA and CDR2 as FQGNSA. CDR3 coding DNA: TGTGCCAGCAGCTTGAGGACAGGGGACCACGAGCAGTACTTC. Its protein product is CASSLRTGDHEQYF. The full variable domain, rest sourced from reference TRBV7-2 and TRBJ2-7, is GAGVSQSPSNKVTEKGKDVELRCDPISGHTALYWYRQSLGQGLEFLIYFQGNSAPDKSGLPSDRFSAERTGGSVSTLTIQRTQQEDSAVYLCASSLRTGDHEQYFGPGTRLTVT.

The chain combines TRBV18 with TRBJ2-1; TRBD2 might be the D (6 bases). Per germline, CDR1 KGHSH and CDR2 LQKENI. Deletions cut 5 bases from V and 10 bases from J, with 15 bases between. CDR3 length equals 13 residues. CDR3 nucleotides: TGTGCCAGCTCATTATCGCGGGACGACGAGCAGTTCTTC. It is translated as CASSLSRDDEQFF.

V usage is TRBV11-2 and J usage is TRBJ2-5; D remains ambiguous. CDR3 size: 14 residues. In germline, CDR1 is SGHAT, CDR2 FQNNGV. Trimming took off 5 bases at V and 5 bases at J, with 15 bases between the two ends. This CDR3 is CASSPPAGWETQYF. The CDR3, as DNA: TGTGCCAGCAGCCCCCCGGCCGGGTGGGAGACCCAGTACTTC.

CDR3 protein: CSAREASRKADTQYF. In nucleotides, the CDR3 is TGCAGTGCTAGAGAGGCCTCCCGGAAGGCAGATACGCAGTATTTT. The chain combines TRBV20-1 with TRBJ2-3; no reliable D call. This CDR3 has 15 residues. CDR1 and CDR2 (germline): DFQATT, SNEGSKA (reference sequence). Trimming took 0 bases from V and 4 from J, leaving 14 bases between them.

This clonotype was detected ten times or more. This sequence joins TRBV12-3 or TRBV12-4 and TRBJ1-1; D gene uncertain. This CDR3 is 11 amino acids long. Trimming took off 6 bases at V and 5 bases at J, with 7 bases between the two ends. The CDR3 loop is CASRERTEAFF. In DNA, the CDR3 is TGTGCCAGCAGGGAGAGAACTGAAGCTTTCTTT.

This clonotype was seen a few times. V usage is TRBV19 and J usage is TRBJ1-1; D is uncertain. Germline assignment: CDR1 LNHDA and CDR2 SQIVND (reference sequence). The CDR3 covers 15 residues. V dropped 8 bases and J dropped 5 bases, with 21 bases sitting between them. The CDR3 spells CASQAQIRAVTEAFF. The CDR3, as DNA: TGTGCCAGTCAAGCTCAAATAAGGGCGGTTACTGAAGCTTTCTTT.

The CDR3 reads CASSADENQPQHF. For the CDR3, the DNA is TGTGCCAGCAGCGCGGACGAGAATCAGCCCCAGCATTTT. The chain employs TRBV6-2 or TRBV6-3 and TRBJ1-5, with D unclear. CDR1 MNHEY and CDR2 SVGEGT come from the germline V gene. Trimming shortened V by 6 bases and J by 4 bases, and 10 bases separated the two germline ends. This CDR3 has 13 residues.

This clonotype was seen many times. V is TRBV7-2 and J is TRBJ1-3, with a tentative D call TRBD1 (6 bases). The CDR3 contains 14 residues. V lost 5 bases to trimming and J lost 6 bases, with 14 bases between them. Germline CDR1 SGHTA, CDR2 FQGNSA. CDR3 DNA: TGTGCCAGCAGCCTCACCGGGACACCAAACACCATATATTTT. Translating it yields CASSLTGTPNTIYF.

The CDR3 DNA reads TGTGCCAGCAGCTCCTCTGGGGTCTGGAACACTGAAGCTTTCTTT. Translated, it gives CASSSSGVWNTEAFF. The chain links TRBV5-4 to TRBJ1-1; D gene unclear. Trimming stripped 3 bases from V and 1 base from J, with 13 bases between. Looked up from germline, CDR1 is SGHNT and CDR2 is YYREEE (reference sequence). This CDR3 comprises 15 residues. Full variable domain (rest looked up from reference TRBV5-4 and TRBJ1-1): ETGVTQSPTHLIKTRGQQVTLRCSSQSGHNTVSWYQQALGQGPQFIFQYYREEENGRGNFPPRFSGLQFPNYSSELNVNALELDDSALYLCASSSSGVWNTEAFFGQGTRLTVV.

This clonotype was seen repeatedly, ten times or more. At one end the junction does not follow the germline gene, possibly because of a read error. The rearrangement uses TRBV11-3 and TRBJ1-2; TRBD1 is a possible D gene (5 bases). This CDR3 has 14 residues. Per the germline V gene, CDR1 is SGHNT and CDR2 is YENEEA. CDR3 sequence: CASSVDPGGYGYTF. CDR3 nucleotide sequence: TGTGCCAGCAGCGTAGACCCTGGGGGCTATGGCTACACCTTC.

This clonotype was seen a handful of times. J is TRBJ1-2 and V is TRBV28; 7 positions agree with TRBD1. This CDR3 has 14 amino acids. Germline V gene lookup returns CDR1 MDHEN and CDR2 SYDVKM. The ends lost 3 bases at V and 4 bases at J; junction bases unmatched: 5. The CDR3 protein is CASSFRTGVYGYTF. The DNA of the CDR3 is TGTGCCAGCAGTTTCCGAACAGGGGTCTATGGCTACACCTTC.

This clonotype occurred a few times. The chain joins TRBV2 to TRBJ2-1; D unclear. CDR1 and CDR2 (germline): SNHLY, FYNNEI. V shed 6 bases and J shed 5 bases, with 8 bases lying between them. The CDR3 contains 12 residues. CDR3 amino acids: CASSILHNEQFF. The CDR3, as DNA: TGTGCCAGCAGCATACTCCACAATGAGCAGTTCTTC.

The table lists this clonotype with many counts. V gene TRBV7-2 combines with J gene TRBJ1-3; D call uncertain. In germline, CDR1 is SGHTA, CDR2 FQGNSA. The germline V and J ends were trimmed by 1 base and 0 bases, with 7 bases remaining between them. The CDR3 has 15 amino acids. The chain's CDR3 is CASSLVAGSGNTIYF. In DNA, the CDR3 is TGTGCCAGCAGCTTAGTAGCAGGCTCTGGAAACACCATATATTTT.

Regarding this clonotype: This may be a read error: a much more frequent sequence differs by one nucleotide. This chain joins TRBV12-3 or TRBV12-4 and TRBJ1-4; D is uncertain. This CDR3 comprises 14 residues. The DNA for the CDR3 is TGTGCCAGCAGTTTCGGGCAGAGAGATGAAAACCTGTTTTTT. Translated, it gives CASSFGQRDENLFF.